Reported below is one TCR beta chain. Germline V gives CDR1 SGHVS, CDR2 FQNEAQ. The CDR3 is 12 amino acids. Trimming stripped 2 bases from V and 8 bases from J, with 9 bases between. This record comes from a study of blood T cell repertoires in COVID-19. At the level of the study: Samples of COVID-19 (acute and convalescent) were obtained from the United States, Italy and Spain. T cells, B-cell-depleted T cells, or PBMCs provided the cDNA or gDNA that served as material.

Original data processing: Nucleated cell counts were estimated from reference gene primer amplification. TCRdb keeps only in-frame clones here, not all; method: immunoSEQ multiplex PCR. Clonal size and the V and J genes are those of that table, whereas D and trimming came from the DNA. The table shows roughly 120,000 clones, with roughly 70% occurring only once. The rearrangement links TRBV7-8 to TRBJ1-2; D possibly corresponds to TRBD1 (5 bases). The sequence came from a human donor with acute or convalescent COVID-19. The donor label of this sample is uncertain. Sequenced: peripheral blood. CDR3 loop: CASSLLGRGYTF. The CDR3 DNA reads as TGTGCCAGCAGCTTACTGGGGCGCGGCTACACCTTC.